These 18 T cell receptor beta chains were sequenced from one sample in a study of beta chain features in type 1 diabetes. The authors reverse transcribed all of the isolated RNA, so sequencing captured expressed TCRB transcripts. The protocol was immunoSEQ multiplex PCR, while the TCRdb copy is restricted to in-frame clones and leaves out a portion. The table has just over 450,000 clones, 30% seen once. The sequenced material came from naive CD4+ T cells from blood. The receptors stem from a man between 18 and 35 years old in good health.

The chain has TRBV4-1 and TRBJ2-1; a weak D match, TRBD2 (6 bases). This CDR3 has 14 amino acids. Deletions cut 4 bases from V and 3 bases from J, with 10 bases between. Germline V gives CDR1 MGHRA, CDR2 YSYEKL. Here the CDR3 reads CASSPRLDYNEQFF. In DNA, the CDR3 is TGCGCCAGCAGCCCCCGACTAGACTACAATGAGCAGTTCTTC.

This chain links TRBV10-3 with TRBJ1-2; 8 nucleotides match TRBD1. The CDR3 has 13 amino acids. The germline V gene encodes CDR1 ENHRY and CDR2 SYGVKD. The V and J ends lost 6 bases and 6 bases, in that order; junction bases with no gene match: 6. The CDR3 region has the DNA TGTGCCATCAGGGACAGGGCGACCGATGGCTACACCTTC. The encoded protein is CAIRDRATDGYTF.

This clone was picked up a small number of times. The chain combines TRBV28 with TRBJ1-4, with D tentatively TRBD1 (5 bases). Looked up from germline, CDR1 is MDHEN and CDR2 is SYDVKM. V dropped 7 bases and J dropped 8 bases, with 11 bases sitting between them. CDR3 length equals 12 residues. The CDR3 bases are TGTGCCAGCAATACTCAGGGCGAAAAACTGTTTTTT. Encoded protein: CASNTQGEKLFF.

CDR3 DNA: TGTGCCAGCGGGAGGTTGTACAATGAGCAGTTCTTC. Translating gives CASGRLYNEQFF. The chain links TRBV19 to TRBJ2-1; 7 nucleotides align to TRBD2. This CDR3 has 12 amino acids. V trimming: 9 bases; J trimming: 4 bases; junction bases outside the gene matches: 3. CDR1 is LNHDA and CDR2 is SQIVND in the germline V gene (reference sequence).

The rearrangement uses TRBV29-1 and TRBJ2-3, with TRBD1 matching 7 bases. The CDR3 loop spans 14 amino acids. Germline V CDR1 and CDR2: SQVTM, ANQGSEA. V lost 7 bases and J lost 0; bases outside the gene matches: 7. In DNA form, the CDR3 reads TGCAGCGCCCGAAGGGACAGCAGCACAGATACGCAGTATTTT. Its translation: CSARRDSSTDTQYF.

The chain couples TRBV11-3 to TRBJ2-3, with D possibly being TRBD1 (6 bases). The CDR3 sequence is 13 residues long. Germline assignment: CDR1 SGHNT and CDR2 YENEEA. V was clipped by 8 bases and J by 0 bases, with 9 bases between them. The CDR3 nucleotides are TGTGCCAGCGCCGGACAGAGCACAGATACGCAGTATTTT. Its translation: CASAGQSTDTQYF. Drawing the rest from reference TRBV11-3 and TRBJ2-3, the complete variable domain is EAGVVQSPRYKIIEKKQPVAFWCNPISGHNTLYWYLQNLGQGPELLIRYENEEAVDDSQLPKDRFSAERLKGVDSTLKIQPAELGDSAVYLCASAGQSTDTQYFGPGTRLTVL.

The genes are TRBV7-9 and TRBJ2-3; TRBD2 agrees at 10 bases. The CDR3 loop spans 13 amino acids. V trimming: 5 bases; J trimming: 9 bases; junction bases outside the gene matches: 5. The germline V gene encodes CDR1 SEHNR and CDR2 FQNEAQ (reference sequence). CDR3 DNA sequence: TGTGCCAGCAGCCCGACTAGCGGGTCGACGCAGTATTTT. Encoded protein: CASSPTSGSTQYF. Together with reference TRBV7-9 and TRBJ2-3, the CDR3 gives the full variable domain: DTGVSQNPRHKITKRGQNVTFRCDPISEHNRLYWYRQTLGQGPEFLTYFQNEAQLEKSRLLSDRFSAERPKGSFSTLEIQRTEQGDSAMYLCASSPTSGSTQYFGPGTRLTVL.

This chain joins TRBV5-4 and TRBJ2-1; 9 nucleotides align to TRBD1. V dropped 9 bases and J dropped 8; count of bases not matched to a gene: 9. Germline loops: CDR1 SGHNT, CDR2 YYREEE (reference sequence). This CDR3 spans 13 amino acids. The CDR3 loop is CATTLDRGDEQFF. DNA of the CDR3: TGTGCCACGACCCTGGACAGGGGCGATGAGCAGTTCTTC.

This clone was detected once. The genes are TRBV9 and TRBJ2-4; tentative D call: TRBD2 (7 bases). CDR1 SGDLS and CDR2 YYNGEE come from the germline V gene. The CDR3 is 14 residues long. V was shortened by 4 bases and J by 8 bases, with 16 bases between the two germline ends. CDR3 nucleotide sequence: TGTGCCAGCAGCCCCCGAGGGGGGGTAGACATTCAGTACTTC. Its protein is CASSPRGGVDIQYF. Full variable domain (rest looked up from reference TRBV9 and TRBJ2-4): DSGVTQTPKHLITATGQRVTLRCSPRSGDLSVYWYQQSLDQGLQFLIQYYNGEERAKGNILERFSAQQFPDLHSELNLSSLELGDSALYFCASSPRGGVDIQYFGAGTRLSVL.

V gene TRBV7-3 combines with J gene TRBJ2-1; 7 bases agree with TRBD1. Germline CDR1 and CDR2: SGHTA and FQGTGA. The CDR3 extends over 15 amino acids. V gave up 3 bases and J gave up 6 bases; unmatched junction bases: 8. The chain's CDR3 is CASSLRQGQGNEQFF. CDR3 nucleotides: TGTGCCAGCAGCTTGCGACAGGGTCAGGGCAATGAGCAGTTCTTC.

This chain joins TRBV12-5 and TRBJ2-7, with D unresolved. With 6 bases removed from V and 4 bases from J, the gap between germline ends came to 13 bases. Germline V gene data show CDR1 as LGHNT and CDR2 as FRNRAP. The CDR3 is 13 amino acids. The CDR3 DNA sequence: TGTGCTAGTGGACCCCCGTCCCGGTACGAGCAGTACTTC. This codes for CASGPPSRYEQYF.

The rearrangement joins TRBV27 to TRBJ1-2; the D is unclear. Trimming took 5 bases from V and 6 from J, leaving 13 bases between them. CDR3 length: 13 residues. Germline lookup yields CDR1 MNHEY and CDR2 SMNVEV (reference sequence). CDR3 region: CASSLIPGNGYTF. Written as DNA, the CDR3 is TGTGCCAGCAGTCTAATCCCGGGTAATGGCTACACCTTC.

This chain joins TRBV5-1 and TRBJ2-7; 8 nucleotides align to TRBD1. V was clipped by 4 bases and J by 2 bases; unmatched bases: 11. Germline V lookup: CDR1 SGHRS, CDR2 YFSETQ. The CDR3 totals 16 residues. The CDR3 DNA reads TGCGCCAGCAGCCCCGTAGAGGCACAGGGGGCCTACGAGCAGTACTTC. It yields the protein CASSPVEAQGAYEQYF.

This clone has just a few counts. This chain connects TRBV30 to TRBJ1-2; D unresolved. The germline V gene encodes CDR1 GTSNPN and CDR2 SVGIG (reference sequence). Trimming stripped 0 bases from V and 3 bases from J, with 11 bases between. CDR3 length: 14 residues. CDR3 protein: CAWSVGGVYYGYTF. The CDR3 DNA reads TGTGCCTGGAGTGTCGGTGGGGTCTACTATGGCTACACCTTC. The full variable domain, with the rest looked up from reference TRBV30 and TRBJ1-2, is SQTIHQWPATLVQPVGSPLSLECTVEGTSNPNLYWYRQAAGRGLQLLFYSVGIGQISSEVPQNLSASRPQDRQFILSSKKLLLSDSGFYLCAWSVGGVYYGYTFGSGTRLTVV.

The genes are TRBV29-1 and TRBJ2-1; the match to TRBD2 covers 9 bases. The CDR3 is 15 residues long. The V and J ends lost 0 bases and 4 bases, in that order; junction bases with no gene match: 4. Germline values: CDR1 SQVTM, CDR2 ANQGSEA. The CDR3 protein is CSVEEGLAGYNEQFF. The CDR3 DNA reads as TGCAGCGTTGAAGAGGGACTAGCCGGGTACAATGAGCAGTTCTTC.

CDR3 DNA: TGTGCCAGCAGTTACACATCGAATGAGCAGTTCTTC. This gives the protein CASSYTSNEQFF. This chain links TRBV6-5 with TRBJ2-1; no definite D call. This CDR3 has 12 residues. V lost 2 bases and J 7 bases, leaving 6 bases between the germline ends. The germline CDR1 and CDR2 sequences are MNHEY and SVGAGI.

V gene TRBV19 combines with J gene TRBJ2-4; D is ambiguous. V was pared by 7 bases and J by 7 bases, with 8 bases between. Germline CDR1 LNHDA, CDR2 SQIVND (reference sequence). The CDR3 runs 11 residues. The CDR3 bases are TGTGCCAGTAAGGCCGGGAACATTCAGTACTTC. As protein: CASKAGNIQYF.

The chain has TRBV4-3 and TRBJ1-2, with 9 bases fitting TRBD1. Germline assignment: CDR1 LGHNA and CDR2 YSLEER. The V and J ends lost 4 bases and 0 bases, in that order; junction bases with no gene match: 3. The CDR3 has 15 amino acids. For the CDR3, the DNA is TGCGCCAGCAGCCGGGGGACAGGGTCTAACTATGGCTACACCTTC. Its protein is CASSRGTGSNYGYTF.